Listed below are T cell receptor beta chains from one sample, sequenced in a study of sequential checkpoint blockade in melanoma. Clones were read by immunoSEQ multiplex PCR, and TCRdb kept only the in-frame ones, dropping some. The repertoire holds some 10,000 clones, 23% seen once, with 11% to 15% in the top ten. Sequencing was performed on tumor tissue (inferred from file names), taken from a patient given nivolumab and ipilimumab in sequence. These receptors came from a human donor with melanoma. The CDR3 runs from the conserved cysteine through the conserved F or W. The D gene is left open where the match is weak. A row's size may be missing; if present it is once, few, many or a size class.

clone size: .; V gene: TRBV11-3; D gene: .; J gene: TRBJ1-6; CDR3 DNA: TGTGCCAGCAGCTGGGGGCCAGTTAATTCACCCCTCCACTTT; CDR3 protein: CASSWGPVNSPLHF
clone size: few; V gene: TRBV11-3; D gene: .; J gene: TRBJ2-1; CDR3 DNA: TGTGCCAGCAGCTTAGATTCGACAGGAGACGATGAGCAGTTCTTC; CDR3 protein: CASSLDSTGDDEQFF
clone size: few; V gene: TRBV11-3; D gene: .; J gene: TRBJ1-5; CDR3 DNA: TGTGCCAGCAGCTTAGTGGCGGGGAGCAATCAGCCCCAGCATTTT; CDR3 protein: CASSLVAGSNQPQHF
clone size: few; V gene: TRBV6-8; D gene: TRBD1; J gene: TRBJ1-4; CDR3 DNA: TGTGCCAGCAGCCGACGGGACAGCAATGAAAAACTGTTTTTT; CDR3 protein: CASSRRDSNEKLFF
clone size: many; V gene: TRBV11-3; D gene: TRBD1; J gene: TRBJ1-2; CDR3 DNA: TGTGCCAGCAGCTCGTTTGTCCGGGACAGCCATGGCTACACCTTC; CDR3 protein: CASSSFVRDSHGYTF
clone size: .; V gene: TRBV12-5; D gene: TRBD1; J gene: TRBJ2-5; CDR3 DNA: TGTGCTAGTGGTTTGTTCGGCAGGGGGCAAGAGACCCAGTACTTC; CDR3 protein: CASGLFGRGQETQYF
clone size: few; V gene: TRBV9; D gene: .; J gene: TRBJ1-4; CDR3 DNA: TGTGCCAGCAGCGTAGACAGGGTCGGTGAAAAACTGTTTTTT; CDR3 protein: CASSVDRVGEKLFF
clone size: few; V gene: TRBV6-8; D gene: TRBD1; J gene: TRBJ1-5; CDR3 DNA: TGTGCCAGCAGTTACTCGTTGGACAGGGGGCGTTGGGTGTCCCAGCCCCAGCATTTT; CDR3 protein: CASSYSLDRGRWVSQPQHF
clone size: few; V gene: TRBV9; D gene: .; J gene: TRBJ1-1; CDR3 DNA: TGTGCCAGCAGCCATGACTGGAACACTGAAGCTTTCTTT; CDR3 protein: CASSHDWNTEAFF
clone size: .; V gene: TRBV9; D gene: TRBD1; J gene: TRBJ2-2; CDR3 DNA: TGTGCCAGCGGGGGACAGGTAGCCACCGGGGAGCTGTTTTTT; CDR3 protein: CASGGQVATGELFF
clone size: .; V gene: TRBV28; D gene: .; J gene: TRBJ2-5; CDR3 DNA: TGTGCCAGCAGTGAACGAGGACAGACCCAGTACTTC; CDR3 protein: CASSERGQTQYF
clone size: .; V gene: TRBV14; D gene: .; J gene: TRBJ2-5; CDR3 DNA: TGTGCCAGCAGCCAAGAGGAACTAGGGTGGGAGACCCAGTACTTC; CDR3 protein: CASSQEELGWETQYF
clone size: .; V gene: TRBV6-8; D gene: TRBD2; J gene: TRBJ2-2; CDR3 DNA: TGTGCCAGCAGTCCACCTGGCGGGGGGGCCGGGGAGCTGTTTTTT; CDR3 protein: CASSPPGGGAGELFF
clone size: .; V gene: TRBV9; D gene: .; J gene: TRBJ1-6; CDR3 DNA: TGTGCCAGCAGCGCGGAGACCCCTTATAATTCACCCCTCCACTTT; CDR3 protein: CASSAETPYNSPLHF
clone size: .; V gene: TRBV7-7; D gene: .; J gene: TRBJ1-6; CDR3 DNA: TGTGCCAGCAGCTCTAGCCGGGACACCTATAATTCACCCCTCCACTTT; CDR3 protein: CASSSSRDTYNSPLHF
clone size: few; V gene: TRBV28; D gene: .; J gene: TRBJ2-5; CDR3 DNA: TGTGCCAGCAGTCCAGGGCGGCGGGAGACCCAGTACTTC; CDR3 protein: CASSPGRRETQYF
clone size: .; V gene: TRBV6-8; D gene: .; J gene: TRBJ1-2; CDR3 DNA: TGTGCCAGCAGTTACCGGGAATATGGCTACACCTTC; CDR3 protein: CASSYREYGYTF
clone size: few; V gene: TRBV6-8; D gene: TRBD1; J gene: TRBJ1-2; CDR3 DNA: TGTGCCAGCAGTGACGCAGGGGGGTACTATGGCTACACCTTC; CDR3 protein: CASSDAGGYYGYTF
clone size: .; V gene: TRBV4-1; D gene: .; J gene: TRBJ2-1; CDR3 DNA: TGCGCCAGCAGCCAGGGCGTTTATAATGAGCAGTTCTTC; CDR3 protein: CASSQGVYNEQFF
clone size: few; V gene: TRBV9; D gene: TRBD1; J gene: TRBJ1-3; CDR3 DNA: TGTGCCAGCAGCCTCGCCCCGGGACAGGGGTTCGGAAACACCATATATTTT; CDR3 protein: CASSLAPGQGFGNTIYF
clone size: few; V gene: TRBV6-8; D gene: .; J gene: TRBJ2-5; CDR3 DNA: TGTGCCAGCAGTTTAGACTTCCAAGAGACCCAGTACTTC; CDR3 protein: CASSLDFQETQYF
clone size: .; V gene: TRBV28; D gene: TRBD1; J gene: TRBJ1-1; CDR3 DNA: TGTGCCAGCACCTACCGGACAGGGGGCAGGACTGAAGCTTTCTTT; CDR3 protein: CASTYRTGGRTEAFF
clone size: .; V gene: TRBV10-2; D gene: TRBD2; J gene: TRBJ2-1; CDR3 DNA: TGCGCCAGCAGTTGGACTAGCCAAATTGATTCCTACAATGAGCAGTTCTTC; CDR3 protein: CASSWTSQIDSYNEQFF
clone size: .; V gene: TRBV11-3; D gene: TRBD1; J gene: TRBJ1-3; CDR3 DNA: TGTGCCAGCAGCTTATTTTCAGGGGGCAGAAACACCATATATTTT; CDR3 protein: CASSLFSGGRNTIYF
clone size: many; V gene: TRBV11-3; D gene: TRBD1; J gene: TRBJ1-3; CDR3 DNA: TGTGCCAGCAGCTCTTACGGGGGGACAGGAGGAAACACCATATATTTT; CDR3 protein: CASSSYGGTGGNTIYF
clone size: .; V gene: TRBV19; D gene: .; J gene: TRBJ1-5; CDR3 DNA: TGTGCCAGTAGTATGTCAGGGGCGAGCAATCAGCCCCAGCATTTT; CDR3 protein: CASSMSGASNQPQHF
clone size: many; V gene: TRBV11-3; D gene: .; J gene: TRBJ2-6; CDR3 DNA: TGTGCCAGCAGCTTAGGCTTCAGGAGATCTGGGGCCAACGTCCTGACTTTC; CDR3 protein: CASSLGFRRSGANVLTF
clone size: .; V gene: TRBV4-1; D gene: .; J gene: TRBJ2-3; CDR3 DNA: TGCGCCAGCAGCCAAGAACCCCCGAGGAGTTGGACAGATACGCAGTATTTT; CDR3 protein: CASSQEPPRSWTDTQYF
clone size: few; V gene: TRBV7-2; D gene: .; J gene: TRBJ1-5; CDR3 DNA: TGTGCCAGCAGCCCGAATTTTGGGTGGGGGGGCGGTCAGCCCCAGCATTTT; CDR3 protein: CASSPNFGWGGGQPQHF
clone size: few; V gene: TRBV9; D gene: .; J gene: TRBJ1-2; CDR3 DNA: TGTGCCAGCAGCGTAGGGGAAGGGTACTATGGCTACACCTTC; CDR3 protein: CASSVGEGYYGYTF
clone size: few; V gene: TRBV18; D gene: .; J gene: TRBJ2-3; CDR3 DNA: TGTGCCAGCTCAAGTACAGGGGATACGCAGTATTTT; CDR3 protein: CASSSTGDTQYF
clone size: few; V gene: TRBV25-1; D gene: .; J gene: TRBJ2-1; CDR3 DNA: TGTGCCAGCAGCGAGGGGAGGAATGAGCAGTTCTTC; CDR3 protein: CASSEGRNEQFF
clone size: few; V gene: TRBV19; D gene: .; J gene: TRBJ1-2; CDR3 DNA: TGTGCCAGTAGTATAAATGGGAACTATGGCTACACCTTC; CDR3 protein: CASSINGNYGYTF
clone size: few; V gene: TRBV11-3; D gene: .; J gene: TRBJ2-3; CDR3 DNA: TGTGCCAGCAGCTTTCGCGGGGTTAGCACAGATACGCAGTATTTT; CDR3 protein: CASSFRGVSTDTQYF
clone size: .; V gene: TRBV19; D gene: TRBD2; J gene: TRBJ2-1; CDR3 DNA: TGTGCCAGTAGTATAGTAGCGGGTCCCTACAATGAGCAGTTCTTC; CDR3 protein: CASSIVAGPYNEQFF
clone size: large; V gene: TRBV10-3; D gene: .; J gene: TRBJ2-5; CDR3 DNA: TGTGCCATCAGTGAGCCGGGATTTGGGGGAGAGACCCAGTACTTC; CDR3 protein: CAISEPGFGGETQYF
clone size: few; V gene: TRBV28; D gene: .; J gene: TRBJ2-1; CDR3 DNA: TGTGCCAGCAGCTCCCATGGGGGGGCGGGCTACAATGAGCAGTTCTTC; CDR3 protein: CASSSHGGAGYNEQFF
clone size: medium-sized; V gene: TRBV6-8; D gene: TRBD2; J gene: TRBJ2-7; CDR3 DNA: TGTGCCAGCAGCATAAGCGGGGGCGGGGCCTACGAGCAGTACTTC; CDR3 protein: CASSISGGGAYEQYF
clone size: few; V gene: TRBV11-3; D gene: TRBD1; J gene: TRBJ1-2; CDR3 DNA: TGTGCCAGCAGCCAATGGACAGGGGGCGATGGCTACACCTTC; CDR3 protein: CASSQWTGGDGYTF
clone size: .; V gene: TRBV12-5; D gene: .; J gene: TRBJ2-1; CDR3 DNA: TGTGCCAGCAACATTCGAGGGGGGTCCTACAATGAGCAGTTCTTC; CDR3 protein: CASNIRGGSYNEQFF
clone size: .; V gene: TRBV25-1; D gene: .; J gene: TRBJ2-5; CDR3 DNA: TGTGCCAGCAGTGAAAGCCCCCTTGAGACCCAGTACTTC; CDR3 protein: CASSESPLETQYF
clone size: once; V gene: TRBV5-1; D gene: TRBD1; J gene: TRBJ1-1; CDR3 DNA: TGCGCCAGCAGCTTGGGGGACAGGGTGGTCACTGAAGCTTTCTTT; CDR3 protein: CASSLGDRVVTEAFF
clone size: .; V gene: TRBV19; D gene: TRBD1; J gene: TRBJ2-6; CDR3 DNA: TGTGCCAGTAGTCGAACCGGGACAGGGGACTCTGGGGCCAACGTCCTGACTTTC; CDR3 protein: CASSRTGTGDSGANVLTF
clone size: few; V gene: TRBV11-3; D gene: .; J gene: TRBJ2-2; CDR3 DNA: TGTGCCAGCAGCTTAGATCTCGAGATCCGATCGAACACCGGGGAGCTGTTTTTT; CDR3 protein: CASSLDLEIRSNTGELFF